This T cell receptor (beta chain) came from a study of CD8 T cells in Susac syndrome. The germline gives CDR1 SQVTM, CDR2 ANQGSEA. Trimming cost V 4 bases and J 5 bases, with 14 bases left between them. The CDR3 has 13 amino acids. Reverse transcription of roughly 0.45 to 1 ug RNA was performed with random hexamers. Amplification of TCR beta CDR3 across 54 Vbeta and 13 Jbeta was performed with immunoSEQ multiplex PCR. TCRdb independently ran MiXCR on the immunoSEQ multiplex PCR reads; one entry per CDR3 protein. The sample consists of more than 250,000 distinct CDR3 sequences, just over 90% of them appearing once. Sequencing of TCR beta was undertaken in CD8+ and CD4+ T cells derived from blood. Negative magnetic isolation gave CD8+ and CD4+ cells; FACS enriched CD8+ TEMRA.

This TCR was sampled from a human donor with multiple sclerosis. The sequenced sample was CD4+ T cells from PBMCs. The chain carries TRBV29-1 and TRBJ2-5, with D perhaps being TRBD1 or TRBD2 (6 bases each). The DNA for the CDR3 is TGCAGCGTTGCGGGGGCTGTCCAGGAGACCCAGTACTTC. Its translation: CSVAGAVQETQYF.